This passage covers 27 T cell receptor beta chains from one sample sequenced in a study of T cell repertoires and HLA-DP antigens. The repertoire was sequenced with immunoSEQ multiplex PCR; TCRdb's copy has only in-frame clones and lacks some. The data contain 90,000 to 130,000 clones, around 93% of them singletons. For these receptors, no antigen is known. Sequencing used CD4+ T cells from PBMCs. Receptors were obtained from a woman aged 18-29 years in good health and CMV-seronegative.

CDR3 DNA: TGTGCCAGCACGGGACAGGTTAATCAGCCCCAGCATTTT. It is translated as CASTGQVNQPQHF. The V call is TRBV28, the J call TRBJ1-5; 8 bases agree with TRBD1. The CDR3 is made up of 13 amino acids. Germline trimming cut 7 bases from V and 4 bases from J; bases unmatched to any gene: 3. CDR1 and CDR2 (germline): MDHEN, SYDVKM.

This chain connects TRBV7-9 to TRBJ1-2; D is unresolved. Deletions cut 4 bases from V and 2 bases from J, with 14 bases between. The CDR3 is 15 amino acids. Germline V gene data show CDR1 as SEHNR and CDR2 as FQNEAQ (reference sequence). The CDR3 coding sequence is TGTGCCAGCAGCTCCAAGGGCGGGCAGAACTATGGCTACACCTTC. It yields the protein CASSSKGGQNYGYTF.

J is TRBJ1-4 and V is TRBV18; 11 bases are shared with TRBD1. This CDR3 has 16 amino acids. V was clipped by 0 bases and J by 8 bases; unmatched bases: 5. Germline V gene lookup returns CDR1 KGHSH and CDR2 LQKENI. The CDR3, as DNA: TGTGCCAGCTCACCACCCAGGACAGGGGGCTACGAAAAACTGTTTTTT. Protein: CASSPPRTGGYEKLFF.

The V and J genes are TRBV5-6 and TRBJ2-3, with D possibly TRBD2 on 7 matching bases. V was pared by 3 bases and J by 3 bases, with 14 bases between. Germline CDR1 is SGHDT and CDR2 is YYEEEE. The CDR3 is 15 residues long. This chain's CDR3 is CASSWGGRRTDTQYF. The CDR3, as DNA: TGTGCCAGCAGCTGGGGGGGCCGCAGGACAGATACGCAGTATTTT.

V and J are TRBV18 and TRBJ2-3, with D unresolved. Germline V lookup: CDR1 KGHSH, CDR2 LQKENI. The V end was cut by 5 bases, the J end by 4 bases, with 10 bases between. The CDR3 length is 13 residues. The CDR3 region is CASSNLLADTQYF. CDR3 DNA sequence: TGTGCCAGCTCAAATTTACTGGCAGATACGCAGTATTTT.

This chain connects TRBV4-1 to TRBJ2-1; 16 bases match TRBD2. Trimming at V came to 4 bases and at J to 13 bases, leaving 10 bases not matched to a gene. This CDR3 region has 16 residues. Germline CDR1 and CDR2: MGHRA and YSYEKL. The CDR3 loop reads CASSPWGLAGGATQFF. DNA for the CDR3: TGCGCCAGCAGCCCCTGGGGACTAGCGGGAGGGGCTACACAGTTCTTC.

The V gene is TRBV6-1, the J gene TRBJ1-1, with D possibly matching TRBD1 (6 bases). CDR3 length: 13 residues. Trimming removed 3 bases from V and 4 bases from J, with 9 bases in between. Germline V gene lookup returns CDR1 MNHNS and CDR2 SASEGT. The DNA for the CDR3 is TGTGCCAGCAGTGAGATACAGGGCACTGAAGCTTTCTTT. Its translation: CASSEIQGTEAFF.

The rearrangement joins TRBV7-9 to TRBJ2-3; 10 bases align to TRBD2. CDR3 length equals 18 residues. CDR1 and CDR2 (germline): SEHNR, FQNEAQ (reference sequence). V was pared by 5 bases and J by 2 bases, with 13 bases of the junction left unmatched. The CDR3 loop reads CASSPPFRLAGLTDTQYF. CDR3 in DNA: TGTGCCAGCAGCCCCCCGTTCCGACTAGCGGGCCTCACAGATACGCAGTATTTT.

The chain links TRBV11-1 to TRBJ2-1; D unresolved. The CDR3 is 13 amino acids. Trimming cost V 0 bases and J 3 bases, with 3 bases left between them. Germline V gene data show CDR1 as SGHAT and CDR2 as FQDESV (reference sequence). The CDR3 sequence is CASSLAGYNEQFF. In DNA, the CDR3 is TGTGCCAGCAGCTTAGCCGGCTACAATGAGCAGTTCTTC.

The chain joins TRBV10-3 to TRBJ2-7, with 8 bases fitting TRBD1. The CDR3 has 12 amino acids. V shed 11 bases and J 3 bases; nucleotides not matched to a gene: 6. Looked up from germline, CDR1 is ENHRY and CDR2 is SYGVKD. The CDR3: CAVATGGYEQYF. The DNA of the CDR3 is TGTGCCGTTGCTACAGGGGGCTACGAGCAGTACTTC.

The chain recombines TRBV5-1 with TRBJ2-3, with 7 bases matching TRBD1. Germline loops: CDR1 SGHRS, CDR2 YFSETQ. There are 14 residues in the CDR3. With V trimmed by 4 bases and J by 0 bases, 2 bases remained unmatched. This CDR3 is CASSEGQSTDTQYF. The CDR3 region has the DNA TGCGCCAGCAGCGAGGGACAGAGCACAGATACGCAGTATTTT.

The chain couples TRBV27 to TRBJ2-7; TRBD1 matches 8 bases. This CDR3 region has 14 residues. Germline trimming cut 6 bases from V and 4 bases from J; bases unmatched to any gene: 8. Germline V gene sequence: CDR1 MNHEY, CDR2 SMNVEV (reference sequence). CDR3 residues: CASSTRGRLYEQYF. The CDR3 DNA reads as TGTGCCAGCAGCACCAGGGGGCGCTTATACGAGCAGTACTTC.

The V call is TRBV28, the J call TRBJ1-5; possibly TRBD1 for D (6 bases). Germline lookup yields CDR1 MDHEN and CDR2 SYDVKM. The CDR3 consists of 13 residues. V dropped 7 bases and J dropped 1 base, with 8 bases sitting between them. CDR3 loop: CASIDRSNQPQHF. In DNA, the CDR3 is TGTGCCAGCATCGACAGGAGCAATCAGCCCCAGCATTTT.

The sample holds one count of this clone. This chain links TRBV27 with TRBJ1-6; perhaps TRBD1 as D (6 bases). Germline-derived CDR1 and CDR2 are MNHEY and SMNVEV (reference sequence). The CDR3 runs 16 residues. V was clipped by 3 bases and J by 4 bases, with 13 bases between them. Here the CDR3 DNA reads TGTGCCAGCAGTTTGGCAACTCAGGGGTATAATTCACCCCTCCACTTT. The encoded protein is CASSLATQGYNSPLHF.

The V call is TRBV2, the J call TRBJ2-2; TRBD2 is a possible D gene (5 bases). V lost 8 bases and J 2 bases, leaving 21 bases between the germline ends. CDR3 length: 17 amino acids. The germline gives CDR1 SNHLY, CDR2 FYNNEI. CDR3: CASQVKRSLTNTGELFF. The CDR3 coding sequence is TGTGCCAGCCAAGTCAAGCGGAGCCTCACAAACACCGGGGAGCTGTTTTTT.

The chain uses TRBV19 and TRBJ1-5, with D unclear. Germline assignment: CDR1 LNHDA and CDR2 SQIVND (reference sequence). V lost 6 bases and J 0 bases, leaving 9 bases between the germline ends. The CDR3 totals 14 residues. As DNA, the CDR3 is TGTGCCAGTAGAGGGTCTCATAGCAATCAGCCCCAGCATTTT. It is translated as CASRGSHSNQPQHF.

The CDR3 DNA sequence: TGTGCCAGCAGCAAGACCACGGGACAGATCTATGGCTACACCTTC. Translating it yields CASSKTTGQIYGYTF. V and J are TRBV11-2 and TRBJ1-2, with TRBD1 identical over 7 bases. Germline V gene data show CDR1 as SGHAT and CDR2 as FQNNGV. The CDR3 length is 15 residues. J lost 4 bases, V lost 5 bases, and 10 bases had no gene match.

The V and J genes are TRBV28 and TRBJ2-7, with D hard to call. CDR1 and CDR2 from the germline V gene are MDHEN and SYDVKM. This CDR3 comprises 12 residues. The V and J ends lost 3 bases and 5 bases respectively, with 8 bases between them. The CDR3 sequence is CASSFGYHEQYF. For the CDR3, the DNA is TGTGCCAGCAGTTTCGGATATCACGAGCAGTACTTC.

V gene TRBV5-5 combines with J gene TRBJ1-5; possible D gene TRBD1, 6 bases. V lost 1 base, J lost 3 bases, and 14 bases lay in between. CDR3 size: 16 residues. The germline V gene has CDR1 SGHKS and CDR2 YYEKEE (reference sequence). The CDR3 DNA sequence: TGTGCCAGCAGCTTGCTGGCCGGACAGCTCAATCAGCCCCAGCATTTT. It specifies CASSLLAGQLNQPQHF.

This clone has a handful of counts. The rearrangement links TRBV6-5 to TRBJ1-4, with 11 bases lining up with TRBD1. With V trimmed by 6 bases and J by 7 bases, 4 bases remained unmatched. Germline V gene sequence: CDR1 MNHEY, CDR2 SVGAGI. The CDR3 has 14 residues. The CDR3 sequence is CASRQGQGAEKLFF. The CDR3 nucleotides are TGTGCCAGCAGGCAAGGACAGGGGGCTGAAAAACTGTTTTTT.

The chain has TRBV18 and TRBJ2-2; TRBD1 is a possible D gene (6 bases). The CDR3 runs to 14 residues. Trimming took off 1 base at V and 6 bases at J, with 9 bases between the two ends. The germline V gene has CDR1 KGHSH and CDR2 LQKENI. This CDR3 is CASSPLAGAGELFF. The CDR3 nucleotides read TGTGCCAGCTCACCACTCGCAGGGGCCGGGGAGCTGTTTTTT. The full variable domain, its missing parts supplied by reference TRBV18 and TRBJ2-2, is NAGVMQNPRHLVRRRGQEARLRCSPMKGHSHVYWYRQLPEEGLKFMVYLQKENIIDESGMPKERFSAEFPKEGPSILRIQQVVRGDSAAYFCASSPLAGAGELFFGEGSRLTVL.

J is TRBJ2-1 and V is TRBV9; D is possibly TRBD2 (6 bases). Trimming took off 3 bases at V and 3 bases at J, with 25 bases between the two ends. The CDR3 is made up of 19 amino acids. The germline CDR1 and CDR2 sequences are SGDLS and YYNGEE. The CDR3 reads CASSDMARRGPKGYNEQFF. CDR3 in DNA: TGTGCCAGCAGCGACATGGCCAGGAGGGGCCCCAAAGGCTACAATGAGCAGTTCTTC.

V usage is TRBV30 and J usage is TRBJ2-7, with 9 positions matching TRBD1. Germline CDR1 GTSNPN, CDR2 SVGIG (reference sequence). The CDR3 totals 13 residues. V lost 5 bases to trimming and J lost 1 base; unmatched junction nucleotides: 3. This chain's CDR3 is CAWGTGFSYEQYF. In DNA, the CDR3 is TGTGCCTGGGGGACAGGGTTTTCCTACGAGCAGTACTTC.

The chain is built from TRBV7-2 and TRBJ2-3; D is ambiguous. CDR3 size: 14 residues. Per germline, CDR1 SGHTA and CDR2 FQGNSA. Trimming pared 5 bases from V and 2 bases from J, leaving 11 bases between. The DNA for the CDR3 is TGTGCCAGCAGCCCGAGACCTTACACAGATACGCAGTATTTT. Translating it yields CASSPRPYTDTQYF.

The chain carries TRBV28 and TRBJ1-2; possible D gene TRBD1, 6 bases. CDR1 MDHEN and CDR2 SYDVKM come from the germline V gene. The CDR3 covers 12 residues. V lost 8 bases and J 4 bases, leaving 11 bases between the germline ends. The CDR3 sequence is CASDGQRYGYTF. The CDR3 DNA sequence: TGTGCCAGCGACGGACAGCGCTATGGCTACACCTTC.

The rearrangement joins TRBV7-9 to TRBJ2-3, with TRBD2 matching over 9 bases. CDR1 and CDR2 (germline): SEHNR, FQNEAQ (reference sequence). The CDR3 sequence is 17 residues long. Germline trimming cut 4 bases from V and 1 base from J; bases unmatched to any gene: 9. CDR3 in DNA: TGTGCCAGCAGCTGGGGCGGGGGGGCCCGAGGCACAGATACGCAGTATTTT. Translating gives CASSWGGGARGTDTQYF.

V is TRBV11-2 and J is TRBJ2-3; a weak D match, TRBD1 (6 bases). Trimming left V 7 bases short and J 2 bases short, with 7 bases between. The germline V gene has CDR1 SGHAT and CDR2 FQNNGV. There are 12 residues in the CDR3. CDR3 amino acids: CASKGDTDTQYF. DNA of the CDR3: TGTGCCAGCAAGGGGGACACAGATACGCAGTATTTT. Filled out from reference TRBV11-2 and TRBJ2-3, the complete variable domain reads EAGVAQSPRYKIIEKRQSVAFWCNPISGHATLYWYQQILGQGPKLLIQFQNNGVVDDSQLPKDRFSAERLKGVDSTLKIQPAKLEDSAVYLCASKGDTDTQYFGPGTRLTVL.